The sample holds a few counts of the clone carrying this TCR beta chain. V was cut by 1 base and J by 5 bases, with 5 bases left in between. CDR1 MNHNS and CDR2 SASEGT come from the germline V gene. This CDR3 has 13 residues. TCRdb independently ran MiXCR on the RT-PCR reads; one entry per CDR3 protein. The sample records more than 550,000 distinct CDR3 sequences, 13% to 15% being singletons. Sequencing was carried out using memory CD4+ T cells from blood. This chain uses TRBV6-1 with TRBJ1-4; D unresolved. The sequence derives from a female donor in good health, serving as a healthy control. The CDR3 reads CASSEVGNEKLFF. The CDR3 region has the DNA TGTGCCAGCAGTGAAGTGGGGAATGAAAAACTGTTTTTT.